What follows is one T cell receptor beta chain and its context. The J segment lost 7 bases and the V segment lost 3 bases, leaving 5 bases of the junction unmatched. Germline CDR1 SGHTA, CDR2 FQGTGA. The CDR3 is 16 residues long. This sample was taken from a study of long-term antiretroviral therapy in people with HIV. Running of the v3.0 immunoSEQ assay took place at survey level. Only in-frame clones appear in the TCRdb table, and some are missing; sequencing was by immunoSEQ multiplex PCR. The data contain roughly 30,000 clones, less than 85% of them seen just once; the ten biggest clones take up roughly 7.5%.

The specimen was unsorted PBMCs, collected 0.3 years after starting antiretroviral therapy. The chain uses TRBV7-3 and TRBJ2-3; 15 bases agree with TRBD2. The sequence was obtained from a man between 40 and 49 years old with HIV. CDR3 protein: CASSFGLAGGQNTQYF. The CDR3 nucleotides read TGTGCCAGCAGCTTCGGACTAGCGGGGGGGCAAAATACGCAGTATTTT.